The next 5 T cell receptor beta chains were all read from a single sample in a study of regulatory T cells in long-lasting Graves disease. The time point was: newly diagnosed GD, antithyroid drugs for less than 3 months. Scientists built the TCR library using RNA that was extracted from PBMCs. Library construction for TCR beta used iRepertoire HTBI primers and Arm-PCR of CDR3 regions. TCRdb reprocessed the multiplex PCR reads via MiXCR and lists one record per CDR3 protein. Of fewer than 650,000 distinct CDR3 sequences detected, around 17% appear once; the ten largest clones hold 15% to 20%. This sample was also put to use in a study of T cells in Graves' hyperthyroidism and ophthalmopathy.

The source was peripheral blood mononuclear cells (PBMCs), collected at new diagnosis, from a patient treated with antithyroid drugs. The source of these receptors is a woman aged 25 to 39 with Graves disease.

The chain is built from TRBV6-1 and TRBJ1-4, with TRBD1 as a possible D gene (5 bases). V lost 6 bases and J lost 8, with 16 bases in between. The germline V gene has CDR1 MNHNS and CDR2 SASEGT. This CDR3 has 14 residues. CDR3 loop: CASSGGGVGEKLFF. Written as DNA, the CDR3 is TGTGCCAGCAGCGGTGGGGGGGTAGGAGAAAAACTGTTTTTT.

There are a few counts of this clonotype. The junction does not match germline at one end; this may be a read error. V and J are TRBV29-1 and TRBJ2-1; D unresolved. The CDR3 consists of 12 residues. Germline CDR1 reads SQVTM; CDR2 reads ANQGSEA. CDR3 nucleotides: TGCAGCGTCTACTTTTCTTGGGCAGACGCCGCCTTC. This translates into CSVYFSWADAAF.

This clonotype was found many times. V is TRBV2 and J is TRBJ1-5, with a possible D match to TRBD1 (5 bases). CDR1 and CDR2 (germline): SNHLY, FYNNEI. The CDR3 has 14 amino acids. Trimming pared 8 bases from V and 4 bases from J, leaving 15 bases between. CDR3 loop: CASGSGTLNQPQHF. CDR3 in DNA: TGTGCCAGCGGCTCCGGGACCTTAAATCAGCCCCAGCATTTT.

J is TRBJ1-2 and V is TRBV4-1; 9 bases are shared with TRBD1. V shed 0 bases and J 5 bases; nucleotides not matched to a gene: 25. Looked up from germline, CDR1 is MGHRA and CDR2 is YSYEKL. CDR3 length: 22 amino acids. CDR3 sequence (DNA): TGCGCCAGCAGCCAAGAGAACCGGGACAGGGCTATCGGCTCGCCCCGTCTTTATGGCTACACCTTC. It translates to CASSQENRDRAIGSPRLYGYTF.

CDR3 amino acids: CASSTSRGAYGYTF. CDR3 nucleotide sequence: TGTGCCAGCAGCACATCCCGGGGGGCCTATGGCTACACCTTC. The chain has TRBV5-4 and TRBJ1-2, with D possibly matching TRBD1 (6 bases). The CDR3 runs 14 residues. Germline V gives CDR1 SGHNT, CDR2 YYREEE (reference sequence). The V end was cut by 4 bases, the J end by 4 bases, with 14 bases between. Supplemented by reference TRBV5-4 and TRBJ1-2, the full variable domain reads ETGVTQSPTHLIKTRGQQVTLRCSSQSGHNTVSWYQQALGQGPQFIFQYYREEENGRGNFPPRFSGLQFPNYSSELNVNALELDDSALYLCASSTSRGAYGYTFGSGTRLTVV.